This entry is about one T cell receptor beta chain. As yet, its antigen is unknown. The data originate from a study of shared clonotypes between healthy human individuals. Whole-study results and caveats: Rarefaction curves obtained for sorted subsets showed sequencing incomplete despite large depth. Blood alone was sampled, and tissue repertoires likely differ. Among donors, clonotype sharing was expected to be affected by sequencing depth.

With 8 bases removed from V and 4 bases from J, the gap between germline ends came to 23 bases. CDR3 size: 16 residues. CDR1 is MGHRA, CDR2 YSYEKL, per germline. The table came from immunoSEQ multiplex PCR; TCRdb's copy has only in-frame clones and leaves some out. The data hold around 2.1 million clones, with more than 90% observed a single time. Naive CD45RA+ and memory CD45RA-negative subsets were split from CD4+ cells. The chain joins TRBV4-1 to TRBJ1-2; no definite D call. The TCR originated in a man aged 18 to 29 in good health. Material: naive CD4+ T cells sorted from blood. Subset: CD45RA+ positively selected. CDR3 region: CASQYGVPGWGYGYTF. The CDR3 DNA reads TGCGCCAGCCAATACGGCGTACCGGGCTGGGGCTATGGCTACACCTTC.